The T cell receptor beta chain described here comes from a study of metastatic and nonmetastatic thyroid tumors. Patients were all untreated before their thyroid surgery. TCRdb re-clonotyped the PCR reads via MiXCR. The table shows 15,000 or so clones, with 20% to 30% occurring only once. CDR1 is KGHSH and CDR2 is LQKENI in the germline V gene. The CDR3 has 11 amino acids. Material: tumor tissue. The rearrangement links TRBV18 to TRBJ2-5, with D hard to call. The DNA end lines up better with TRBJ2-1; the J call may be wrong. This receptor was taken from a female donor with papillary thyroid cancer or a benign thyroid nodule (not recorded which). Some clones in this sample may be carry-over from other donors' samples. The CDR3 DNA reads TGTGCCAGCTCACCGACCTTTGAGCAGTTCTTC. As protein: CASSPTFEQFF.